This TCR beta chain appears in the sequencing data of a study of blood T cell repertoires in COVID-19. On the study more broadly: From the United States, Italy and Spain came samples of acute and convalescent COVID-19. Nucleic acid was either cDNA or gDNA, and it came from T cells, B-cell-depleted T cells, or PBMCs.

Per the original data handling: By means of reference gene primer amplification, nucleated cell counts were estimated. Assay: immunoSEQ multiplex PCR; the TCRdb copy retains only in-frame clones and omits some. V, J and clone size were drawn from that table, and D and trimming were deduced from the DNA. The table lists over 40,000 clones, just over 85% of them singletons. Germline V CDR1 and CDR2: SEHNR, FQNEAQ (reference sequence). The CDR3 is 16 residues long. Trimming took 5 bases from V and 5 from J, leaving 21 bases between them. The source of this sequence is a woman aged 80 or over with acute or convalescent COVID-19. This sequence joins TRBV7-9 and TRBJ2-5; perhaps TRBD1 as D (6 bases). The sequenced material came from peripheral blood. This chain's CDR3 is CASSHLRDLRGETQYF. As DNA, the CDR3 is TGTGCCAGCAGCCACCTCCGGGATCTTAGGGGGGAGACCCAGTACTTC.